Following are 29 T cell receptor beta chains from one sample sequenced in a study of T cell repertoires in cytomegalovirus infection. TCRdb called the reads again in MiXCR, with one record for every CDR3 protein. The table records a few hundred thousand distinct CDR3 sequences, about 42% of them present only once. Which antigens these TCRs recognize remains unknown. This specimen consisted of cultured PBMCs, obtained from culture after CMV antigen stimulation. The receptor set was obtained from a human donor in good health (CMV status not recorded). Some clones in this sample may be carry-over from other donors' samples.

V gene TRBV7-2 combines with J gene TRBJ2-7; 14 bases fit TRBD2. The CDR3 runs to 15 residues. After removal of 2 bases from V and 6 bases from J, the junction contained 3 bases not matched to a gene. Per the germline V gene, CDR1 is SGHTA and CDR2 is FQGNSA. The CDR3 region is CASSLPGLAGVEQYF. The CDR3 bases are TGTGCCAGCAGCTTACCGGGACTAGCGGGAGTCGAGCAGTACTTC.

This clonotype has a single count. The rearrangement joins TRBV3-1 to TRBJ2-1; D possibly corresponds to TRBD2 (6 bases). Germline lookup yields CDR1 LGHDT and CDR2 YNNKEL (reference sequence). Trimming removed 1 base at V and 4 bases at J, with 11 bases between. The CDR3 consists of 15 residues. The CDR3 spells CASSQAGGYYNEQFF. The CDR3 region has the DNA TGTGCCAGCAGCCAAGCCGGGGGATATTACAATGAGCAGTTCTTC.

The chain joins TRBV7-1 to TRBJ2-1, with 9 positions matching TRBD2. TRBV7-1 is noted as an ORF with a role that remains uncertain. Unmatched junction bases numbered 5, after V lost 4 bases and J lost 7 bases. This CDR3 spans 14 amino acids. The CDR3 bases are TGTGCCAGCAGCTTAACTAGCGGGTTTAATGAGCAGTTCTTC. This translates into CASSLTSGFNEQFF.

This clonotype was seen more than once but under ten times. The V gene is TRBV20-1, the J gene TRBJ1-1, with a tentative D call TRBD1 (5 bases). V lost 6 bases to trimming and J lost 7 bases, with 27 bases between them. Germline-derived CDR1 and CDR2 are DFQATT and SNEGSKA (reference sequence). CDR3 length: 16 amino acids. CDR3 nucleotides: TGCAGTGCGCGAACCCAGGTGGTCGGGGGGACCTATGAAGCTTTCTTT. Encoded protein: CSARTQVVGGTYEAFF.

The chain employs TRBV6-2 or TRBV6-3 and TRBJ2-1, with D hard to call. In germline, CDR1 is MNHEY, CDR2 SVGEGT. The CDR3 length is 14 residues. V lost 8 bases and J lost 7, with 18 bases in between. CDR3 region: CASGARSGLNEQFF. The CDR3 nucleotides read TGTGCCAGCGGAGCCCGATCAGGCCTTAATGAGCAGTTCTTC.

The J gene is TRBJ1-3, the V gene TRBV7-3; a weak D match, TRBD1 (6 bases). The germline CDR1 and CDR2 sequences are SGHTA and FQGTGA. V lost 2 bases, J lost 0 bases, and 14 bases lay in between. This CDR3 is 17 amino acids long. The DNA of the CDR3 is TGTGCCAGCAGCTTACCGAGGACAGATCTCTCTGGAAACACCATATATTTT. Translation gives CASSLPRTDLSGNTIYF.

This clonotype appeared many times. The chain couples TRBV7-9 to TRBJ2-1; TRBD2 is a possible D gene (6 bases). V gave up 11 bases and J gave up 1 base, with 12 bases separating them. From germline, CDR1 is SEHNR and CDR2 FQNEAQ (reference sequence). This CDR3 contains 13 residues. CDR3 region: CALSGSSYNEQFF. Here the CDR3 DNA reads TGTGCCCTATCCGGGAGTTCCTACAATGAGCAGTTCTTC.

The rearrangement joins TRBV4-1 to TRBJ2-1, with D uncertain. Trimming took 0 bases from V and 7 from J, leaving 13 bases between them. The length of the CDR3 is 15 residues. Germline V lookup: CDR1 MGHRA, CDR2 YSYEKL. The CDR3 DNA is TGCGCCAGCAGCCAAGATCGGCCTTTACTTAATGAGCAGTTCTTC. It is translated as CASSQDRPLLNEQFF.

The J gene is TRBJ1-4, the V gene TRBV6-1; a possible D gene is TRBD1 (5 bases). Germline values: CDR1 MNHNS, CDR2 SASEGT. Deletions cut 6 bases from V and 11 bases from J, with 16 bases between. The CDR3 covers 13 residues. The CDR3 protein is CASRDIGLFKLFF. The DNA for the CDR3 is TGTGCCAGCAGGGACATTGGCCTTTTTAAACTGTTTTTT.

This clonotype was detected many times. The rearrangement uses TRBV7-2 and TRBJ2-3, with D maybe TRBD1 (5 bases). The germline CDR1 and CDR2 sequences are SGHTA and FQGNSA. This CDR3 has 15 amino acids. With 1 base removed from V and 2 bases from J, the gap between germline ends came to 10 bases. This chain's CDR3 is CASSLGQQVTDTQYF. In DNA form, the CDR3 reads TGTGCCAGCAGCTTAGGACAGCAGGTCACAGATACGCAGTATTTT.

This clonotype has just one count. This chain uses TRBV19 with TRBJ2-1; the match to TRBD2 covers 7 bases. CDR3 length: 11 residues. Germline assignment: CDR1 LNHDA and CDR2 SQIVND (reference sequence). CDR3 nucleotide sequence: TGTGTTGGGGGGGTGGGGAATGAGCAGTTCTTC. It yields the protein CVGGVGNEQFF.

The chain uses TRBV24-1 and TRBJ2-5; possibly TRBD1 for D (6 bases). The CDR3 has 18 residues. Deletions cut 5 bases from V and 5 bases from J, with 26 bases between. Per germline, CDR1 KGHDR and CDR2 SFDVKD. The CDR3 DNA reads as TGTGCCACCAGTGCCTCCCCCGGGGACAACCAGAAGCGGGAGACCCAGTACTTC. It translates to CATSASPGDNQKRETQYF.

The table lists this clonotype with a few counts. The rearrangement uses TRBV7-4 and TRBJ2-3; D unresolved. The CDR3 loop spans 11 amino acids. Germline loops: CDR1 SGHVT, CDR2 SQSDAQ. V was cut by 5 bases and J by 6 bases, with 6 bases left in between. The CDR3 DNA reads TGTGCCAGCAGCAAAGGGGATACGCAGTATTTT. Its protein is CASSKGDTQYF.

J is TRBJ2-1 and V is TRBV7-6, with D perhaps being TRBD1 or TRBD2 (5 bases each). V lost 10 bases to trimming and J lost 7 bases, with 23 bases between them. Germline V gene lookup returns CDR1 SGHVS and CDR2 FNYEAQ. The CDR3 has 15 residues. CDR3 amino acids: CAIEYPGSLRNEQFF. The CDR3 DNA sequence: TGTGCCATCGAGTACCCAGGGAGCCTTCGGAATGAGCAGTTCTTC.

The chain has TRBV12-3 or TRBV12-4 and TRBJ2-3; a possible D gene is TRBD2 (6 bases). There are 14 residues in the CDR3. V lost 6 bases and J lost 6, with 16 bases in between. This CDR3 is CASSPGLEIDTQYF. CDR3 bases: TGTGCCAGCAGCCCGGGACTGGAAATTGATACGCAGTATTTT.

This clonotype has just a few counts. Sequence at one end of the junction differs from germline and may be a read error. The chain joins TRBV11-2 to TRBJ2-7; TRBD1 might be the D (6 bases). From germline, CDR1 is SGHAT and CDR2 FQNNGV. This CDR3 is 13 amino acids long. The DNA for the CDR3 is TGTGCCAGCAGCCCTTCCAGGGGCACCCATTATAGTTTC. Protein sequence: CASSPSRGTHYSF.

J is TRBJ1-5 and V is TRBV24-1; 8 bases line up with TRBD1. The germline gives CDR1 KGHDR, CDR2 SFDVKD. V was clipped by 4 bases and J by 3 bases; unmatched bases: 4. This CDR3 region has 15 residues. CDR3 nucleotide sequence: TGTGCCACCAGTGAAGGACAGGGAATCAATCAGCCCCAGCATTTT. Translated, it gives CATSEGQGINQPQHF.

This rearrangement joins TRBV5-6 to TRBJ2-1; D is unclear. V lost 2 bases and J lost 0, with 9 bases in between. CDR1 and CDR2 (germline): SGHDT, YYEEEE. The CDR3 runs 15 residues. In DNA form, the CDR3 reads TGTGCCAGCAGCTTATTTCCGAGCTCCTACAATGAGCAGTTCTTC. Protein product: CASSLFPSSYNEQFF.

The CDR3 loop reads CANLLPQGSPSGNTIYF. In nucleotides, the CDR3 is TGTGCCAACTTACTACCACAGGGGTCCCCCTCTGGAAACACCATATATTTT. This sequence joins TRBV19 and TRBJ1-3; 7 positions agree with TRBD1. CDR3 size: 17 residues. Unmatched junction bases numbered 15, after V lost 10 bases and J lost 0 bases. Germline V gene lookup returns CDR1 LNHDA and CDR2 SQIVND (reference sequence).

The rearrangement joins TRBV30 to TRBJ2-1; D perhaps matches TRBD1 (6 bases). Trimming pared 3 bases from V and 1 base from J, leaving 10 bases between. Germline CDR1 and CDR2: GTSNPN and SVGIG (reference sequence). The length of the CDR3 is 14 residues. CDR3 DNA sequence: TGTGCCTGGAGCTCTCAGGGGTCCTACAATGAGCAGTTCTTC. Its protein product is CAWSSQGSYNEQFF.

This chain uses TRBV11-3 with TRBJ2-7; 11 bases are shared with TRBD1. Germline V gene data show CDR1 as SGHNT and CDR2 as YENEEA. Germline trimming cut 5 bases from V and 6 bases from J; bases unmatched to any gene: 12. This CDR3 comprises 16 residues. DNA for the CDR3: TGTGCCAGCAGCCCACACGGGACAGGGGGAAAACGCGAGCAGTACTTC. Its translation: CASSPHGTGGKREQYF.

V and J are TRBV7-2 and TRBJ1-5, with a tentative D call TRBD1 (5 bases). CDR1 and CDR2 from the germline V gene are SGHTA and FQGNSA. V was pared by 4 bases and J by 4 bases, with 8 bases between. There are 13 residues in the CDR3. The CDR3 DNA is TGTGCCAGCAGCTCGGACACGAATCAGCCCCAGCATTTT. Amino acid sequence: CASSSDTNQPQHF.

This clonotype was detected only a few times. In DNA form, the CDR3 reads TGTGCCAGCAGCCCGCGGAGCAGGACGGCAGAAGCTAATGAAAAACTGTTTTTT. Its protein is CASSPRSRTAEANEKLFF. The chain is built from TRBV7-8 and TRBJ1-4; D unclear. The V end lost 5 bases, the J end lost 3 bases, and 22 bases lay between the germline ends. This CDR3 is built from 18 residues. Germline V gives CDR1 SGHVS, CDR2 FQNEAQ.

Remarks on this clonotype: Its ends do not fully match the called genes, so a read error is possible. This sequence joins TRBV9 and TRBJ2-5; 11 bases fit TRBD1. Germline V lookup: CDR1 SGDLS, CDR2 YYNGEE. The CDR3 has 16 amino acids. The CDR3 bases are TGTGCCAACAGCGGCGCCCGGACAGGGGGCGGCGAGACCCAGTACTTC. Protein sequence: CANSGARTGGGETQYF.

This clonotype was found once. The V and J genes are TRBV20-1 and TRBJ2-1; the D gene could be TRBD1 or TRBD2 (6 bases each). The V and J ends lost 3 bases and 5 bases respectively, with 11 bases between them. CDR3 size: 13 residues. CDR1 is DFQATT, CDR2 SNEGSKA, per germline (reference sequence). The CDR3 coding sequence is TGCAGTGCTAGTAGGGGGGTGGACAATGAGCAGTTCTTC. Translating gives CSASRGVDNEQFF.

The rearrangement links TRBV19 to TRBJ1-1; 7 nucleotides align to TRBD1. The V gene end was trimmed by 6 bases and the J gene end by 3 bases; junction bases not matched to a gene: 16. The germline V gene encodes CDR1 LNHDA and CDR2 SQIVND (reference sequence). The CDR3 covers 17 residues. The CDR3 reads CASSAMWDRRRYTEAFF. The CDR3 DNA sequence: TGTGCCAGTAGCGCCATGTGGGACAGAAGACGGTACACTGAAGCTTTCTTT.

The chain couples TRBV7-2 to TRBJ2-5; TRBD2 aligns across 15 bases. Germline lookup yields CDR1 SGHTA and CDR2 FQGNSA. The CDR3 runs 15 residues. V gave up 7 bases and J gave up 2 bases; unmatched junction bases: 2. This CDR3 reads CASTGTSGRQETQYF. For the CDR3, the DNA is TGTGCCAGCACCGGGACTAGCGGGAGGCAAGAGACCCAGTACTTC.

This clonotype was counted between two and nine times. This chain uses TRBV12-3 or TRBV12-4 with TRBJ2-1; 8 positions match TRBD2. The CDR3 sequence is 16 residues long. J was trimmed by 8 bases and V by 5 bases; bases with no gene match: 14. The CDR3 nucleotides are TGTGCCAGCAGTGATACGGTCCTGGGACTAGTTTATGAGCAGTTCTTC. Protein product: CASSDTVLGLVYEQFF.

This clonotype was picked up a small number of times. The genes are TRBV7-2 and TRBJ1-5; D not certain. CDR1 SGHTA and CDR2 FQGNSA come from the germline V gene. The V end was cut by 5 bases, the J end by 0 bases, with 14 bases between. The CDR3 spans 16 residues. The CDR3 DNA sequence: TGTGCCAGCAGCCCATTCGCGGTTGATAGCAATCAGCCCCAGCATTTT. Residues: CASSPFAVDSNQPQHF. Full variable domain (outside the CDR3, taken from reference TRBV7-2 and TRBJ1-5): GAGVSQSPSNKVTEKGKDVELRCDPISGHTALYWYRQSLGQGLEFLIYFQGNSAPDKSGLPSDRFSAERTGGSVSTLTIQRTQQEDSAVYLCASSPFAVDSNQPQHFGDGTRLSIL.